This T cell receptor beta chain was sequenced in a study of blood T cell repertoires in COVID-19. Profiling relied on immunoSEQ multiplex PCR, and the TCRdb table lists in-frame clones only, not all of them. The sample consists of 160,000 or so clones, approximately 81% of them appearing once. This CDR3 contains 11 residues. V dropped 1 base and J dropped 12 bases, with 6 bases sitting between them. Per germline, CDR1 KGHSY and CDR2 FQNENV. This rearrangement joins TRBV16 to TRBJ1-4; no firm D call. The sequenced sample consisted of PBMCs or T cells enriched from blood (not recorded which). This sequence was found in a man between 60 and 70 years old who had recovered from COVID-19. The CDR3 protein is CASSQFEELFF. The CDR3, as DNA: TGTGCCAGCAGCCAATTTGAGGAACTGTTTTTT.